The next 18 T cell receptor beta chains were all read from a single sample in a study of cytomegalovirus exposure and HLA in healthy donors. PCR involved 60 Vbeta and 13 Jbeta primers. Assay: immunoSEQ multiplex PCR; the TCRdb copy retains only in-frame clones and omits some. The table shows 150,000 to 180,000 clones, with roughly three quarters occurring only once. The sequencing input was PBMCs. The receptors shown here come from a man aged 25-45 years in good health and CMV-seropositive.

This chain connects TRBV10-1 to TRBJ2-3, with 13 positions matching TRBD2. V lost 8 bases, J lost 4 bases, and 0 bases stayed unmatched. CDR1 WNHNN and CDR2 SYGVQD come from the germline V gene (reference sequence). CDR3 length: 13 amino acids. This CDR3 is CASGLAGADTQYF. In DNA, the CDR3 is TGCGCCAGCGGACTAGCGGGGGCAGATACGCAGTATTTT.

The V call is TRBV28, the J call TRBJ2-7; 11 nucleotides align to TRBD1. With V trimmed by 5 bases and J by 4 bases, 7 bases remained unmatched. This CDR3 has 15 residues. Germline CDR1 and CDR2: MDHEN and SYDVKM. CDR3 protein: CASSRGQGASYEQYF. The CDR3 DNA sequence: TGTGCCAGCAGTCGAGGACAGGGGGCATCTTACGAGCAGTACTTC.

V and J are TRBV6-6 and TRBJ1-5; 8 nucleotides agree with TRBD1. The V and J ends lost 5 bases and 6 bases, in that order; junction bases with no gene match: 6. The germline CDR1 and CDR2 sequences are MNHNY and SVGAGI (reference sequence). The length of the CDR3 is 14 residues. Here the CDR3 reads CASSQQGDGQPQHF. For the CDR3, the DNA is TGTGCCAGCAGTCAACAGGGGGATGGTCAGCCCCAGCATTTT.

The CDR3 reads CASSLASGTGGATEAFF. CDR3 coding DNA: TGTGCCAGCAGCTTAGCAAGTGGAACAGGGGGGGCCACTGAAGCTTTCTTT. V gene TRBV7-2 combines with J gene TRBJ1-1; 8 nucleotides align to TRBD1. Germline V gene lookup returns CDR1 SGHTA and CDR2 FQGNSA. The CDR3 has 17 residues. With V trimmed by 0 bases and J by 4 bases, 10 bases remained unmatched.

The V and J genes are TRBV29-1 and TRBJ2-5, with 8 bases matching TRBD2. The V segment lost 6 bases and the J segment 2 bases; nucleotides outside the gene matches: 5. CDR1 and CDR2 from the germline V gene are SQVTM and ANQGSEA. CDR3 length: 13 amino acids. The CDR3 sequence is CSVGSSGQETQYF. The CDR3 region has the DNA TGCAGCGTGGGGTCTAGCGGGCAAGAGACCCAGTACTTC.

CDR3 DNA sequence: TGTGCCAGCAAACCACTCGGACTGTCGGGAGAGCAGTACTTC. It encodes CASKPLGLSGEQYF. The J gene is TRBJ2-7, the V gene TRBV6-5, with D perhaps matching TRBD2 (5 bases). Germline lookup yields CDR1 MNHEY and CDR2 SVGAGI. The CDR3 covers 14 residues. Trimming took off 7 bases at V and 7 bases at J, with 20 bases between the two ends.

This chain joins TRBV30 and TRBJ1-1; 9 positions match TRBD1. The CDR3 is 13 amino acids. Germline CDR1 reads GTSNPN; CDR2 reads SVGIG (reference sequence). V lost 1 base and J lost 6; bases outside the gene matches: 3. Here the CDR3 DNA reads TGTGCCTGGAGTGGGGACAGGGAGGCTGAAGCTTTCTTT. This gives the protein CAWSGDREAEAFF.

This chain links TRBV11-2 with TRBJ2-7, with TRBD1 identical over 7 bases. CDR1 and CDR2 (germline): SGHAT, FQNNGV. The CDR3 runs to 16 residues. V lost 1 base to trimming and J lost 2 bases; unmatched junction nucleotides: 8. CDR3 DNA sequence: TGTGCCAGCAGCTTAGTCGCGGCTAGGGGGCCCTACGAGCAGTACTTC. This sequence encodes CASSLVAARGPYEQYF.

This chain connects TRBV15 to TRBJ2-7; weak D call: TRBD2 (5 bases). This CDR3 is 14 amino acids long. Germline CDR1 and CDR2: LNHNV and YYDKDF (reference sequence). Trimming pared 4 bases from V and 5 bases from J, leaving 15 bases between. CDR3 sequence (DNA): TGTGCCACCAGCATAGGTCAGACCGGGGACGAGCAGTACTTC. Translation gives CATSIGQTGDEQYF.

This rearrangement joins TRBV30 to TRBJ2-5; 11 bases match TRBD2. Germline CDR1 is GTSNPN and CDR2 is SVGIG (reference sequence). J was trimmed by 0 bases and V by 1 base; bases with no gene match: 4. The length of the CDR3 is 16 residues. The CDR3 here is CAWSAWTSGYQETQYF. CDR3 nucleotides: TGTGCCTGGAGTGCTTGGACTAGCGGGTACCAAGAGACCCAGTACTTC.

This rearrangement joins TRBV18 to TRBJ2-2; 9 bases map to TRBD2. The trim removed 2 bases at V and 3 bases at J, leaving 1 base unmatched. The CDR3 has 15 amino acids. From germline, CDR1 is KGHSH and CDR2 LQKENI. CDR3 sequence: CASSPLAGDTGELFF. The DNA for the CDR3 is TGTGCCAGCTCACCATTAGCGGGAGACACCGGGGAGCTGTTTTTT. Filled out from reference TRBV18 and TRBJ2-2, the complete variable domain reads NAGVMQNPRHLVRRRGQEARLRCSPMKGHSHVYWYRQLPEEGLKFMVYLQKENIIDESGMPKERFSAEFPKEGPSILRIQQVVRGDSAAYFCASSPLAGDTGELFFGEGSRLTVL.

This sequence joins TRBV7-2 and TRBJ2-7, with 8 bases lining up with TRBD1. The trim removed 2 bases at V and 5 bases at J, leaving 8 bases unmatched. Germline CDR1 reads SGHTA; CDR2 reads FQGNSA. This CDR3 has 15 residues. CDR3 DNA: TGTGCCAGCAGCTTATACCTGGGACAGGTCGACGAGCAGTACTTC. It translates to CASSLYLGQVDEQYF.

The V gene is TRBV28, the J gene TRBJ2-5, with 8 bases lining up with TRBD1. CDR1 MDHEN and CDR2 SYDVKM come from the germline V gene. This CDR3 has 16 amino acids. V lost 4 bases and J lost 0; bases outside the gene matches: 7. The CDR3 bases are TGTGCCAGCAGTTCGACAGGGGCCCAGTACCAAGAGACCCAGTACTTC. Its protein product is CASSSTGAQYQETQYF.

The V and J genes are TRBV6-5 and TRBJ2-7; TRBD1 might be the D (6 bases). The CDR3 extends over 15 amino acids. Looked up from germline, CDR1 is MNHEY and CDR2 is SVGAGI. Between the trimmed V and J ends, which lost 3 bases and 4 bases, there was a span of 16 bases. The CDR3 protein is CASSYPRQEIYEQYF. CDR3 in DNA: TGTGCCAGCAGTTATCCGAGACAGGAGATTTACGAGCAGTACTTC.

This clone was detected only a few times. The chain uses TRBV15 and TRBJ2-1; 11 nucleotides align to TRBD2. The J segment lost 10 bases and the V segment lost 1 base, leaving 9 bases of the junction unmatched. Germline values: CDR1 LNHNV, CDR2 YYDKDF (reference sequence). The CDR3 consists of 16 residues. DNA for the CDR3: TGTGCCACCAGCAGAGTGAGCCTAGCGGGAGGAGGAGAGCAGTTCTTC. This codes for CATSRVSLAGGGEQFF.

The J gene is TRBJ2-7, the V gene TRBV7-2; the match to TRBD1 covers 10 bases. This CDR3 is built from 15 residues. Trimming at V came to 5 bases and at J to 4 bases, leaving 8 bases not matched to a gene. CDR1 is SGHTA and CDR2 is FQGNSA in the germline V gene. The CDR3 region is CASSPWGTGEYEQYF. DNA for the CDR3: TGTGCCAGCAGCCCCTGGGGGACAGGGGAGTACGAGCAGTACTTC. Looking up the rest from reference TRBV7-2 and TRBJ2-7 gives the full variable domain: GAGVSQSPSNKVTEKGKDVELRCDPISGHTALYWYRQSLGQGLEFLIYFQGNSAPDKSGLPSDRFSAERTGGSVSTLTIQRTQQEDSAVYLCASSPWGTGEYEQYFGPGTRLTVT.

V is TRBV5-1 and J is TRBJ2-7; possibly TRBD1 for D (5 bases). In germline, CDR1 is SGHRS, CDR2 YFSETQ. V lost 0 bases to trimming and J lost 0 bases, with 10 bases between them. The CDR3 length is 15 residues. The CDR3 loop reads CASSLGQGASYEQYF. The CDR3 bases are TGCGCCAGCAGCTTGGGGCAGGGCGCCTCCTACGAGCAGTACTTC.

A remark on this clone: The sample contains more than one DNA sequence encoding this CDR3. This chain links TRBV20-1 with TRBJ2-7; D is undetermined. Trimming shortened V by 6 bases and J by 5 bases, and 11 bases separated the two germline ends. Germline V CDR1 and CDR2: DFQATT, SNEGSKA (reference sequence). This CDR3 has 11 residues. CDR3 sequence (DNA): TGCAGTGCCACTATAGCCCACGAGCAGTACTTC. It encodes CSATIAHEQYF.